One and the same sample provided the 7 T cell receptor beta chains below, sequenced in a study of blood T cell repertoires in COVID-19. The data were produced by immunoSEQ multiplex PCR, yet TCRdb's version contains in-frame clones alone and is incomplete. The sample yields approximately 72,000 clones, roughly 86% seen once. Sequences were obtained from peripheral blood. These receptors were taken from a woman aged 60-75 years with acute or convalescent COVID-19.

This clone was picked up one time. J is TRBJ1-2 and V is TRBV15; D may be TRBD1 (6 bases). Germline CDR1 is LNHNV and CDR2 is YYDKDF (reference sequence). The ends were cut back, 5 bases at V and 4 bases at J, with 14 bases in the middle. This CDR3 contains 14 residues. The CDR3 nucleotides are TGTGCCACCAGCGCCCGGACAGTAGTCTATGGCTACACCTTC. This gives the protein CATSARTVVYGYTF.

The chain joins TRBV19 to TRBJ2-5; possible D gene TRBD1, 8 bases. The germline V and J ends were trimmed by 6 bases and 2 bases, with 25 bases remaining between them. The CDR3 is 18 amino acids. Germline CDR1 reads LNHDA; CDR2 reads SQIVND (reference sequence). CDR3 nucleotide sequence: TGTGCCAGTAGCGTGACAGGGGACTACAGTACCCGTCAAGAGACCCAGTACTTC. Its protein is CASSVTGDYSTRQETQYF.

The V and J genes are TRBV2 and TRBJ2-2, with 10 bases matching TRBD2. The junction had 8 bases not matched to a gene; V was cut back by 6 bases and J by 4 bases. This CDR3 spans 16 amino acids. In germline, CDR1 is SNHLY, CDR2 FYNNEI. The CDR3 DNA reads TGTGCCAGCAGCGGCAGCGGGGGGGCCGGCACCGGGGAGCTGTTTTTT. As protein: CASSGSGGAGTGELFF.

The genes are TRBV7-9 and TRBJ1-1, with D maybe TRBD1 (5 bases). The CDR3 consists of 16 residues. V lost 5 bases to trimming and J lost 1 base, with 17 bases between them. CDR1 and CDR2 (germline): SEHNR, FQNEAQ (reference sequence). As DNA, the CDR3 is TGTGCCAGCAGCCATCAGGGCCCTACGGCGAACACTGAAGCTTTCTTT. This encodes CASSHQGPTANTEAFF.

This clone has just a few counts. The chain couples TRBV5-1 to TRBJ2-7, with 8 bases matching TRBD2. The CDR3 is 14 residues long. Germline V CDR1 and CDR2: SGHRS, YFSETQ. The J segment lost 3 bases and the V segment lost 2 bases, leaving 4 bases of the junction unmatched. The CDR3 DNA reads TGCGCCAGCAGCTTTCAGGGACTAGGCTACGAGCAGTACTTC. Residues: CASSFQGLGYEQYF.

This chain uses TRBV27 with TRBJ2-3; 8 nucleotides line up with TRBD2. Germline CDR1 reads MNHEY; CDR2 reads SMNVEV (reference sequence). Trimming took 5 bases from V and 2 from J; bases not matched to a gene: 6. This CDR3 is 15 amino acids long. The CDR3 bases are TGTGCCAGCAGTATGGTACTAGCGGCCACAGATACGCAGTATTTT. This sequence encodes CASSMVLAATDTQYF.

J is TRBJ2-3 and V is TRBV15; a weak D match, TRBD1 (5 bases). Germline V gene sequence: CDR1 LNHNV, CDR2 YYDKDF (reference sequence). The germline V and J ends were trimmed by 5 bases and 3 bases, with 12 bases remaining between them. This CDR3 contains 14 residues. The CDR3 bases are TGTGCCACCAGCGTCGTCAGGGATACAGATACGCAGTATTTT. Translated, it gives CATSVVRDTDTQYF.